A selection of T cell receptor beta chains follows, all from one sample in a study of cytomegalovirus exposure and HLA in healthy donors. Clones were sequenced by immunoSEQ multiplex PCR, and TCRdb holds only the in-frame ones, with some missing. The table counts approximately 200,000 clones; almost 0.75% lies in the top ten. The sample consisted of PBMCs. The receptors come from a boy younger than 18 in good health and CMV-seronegative. CDR3s include the opening cysteine and the closing phenylalanine or tryptophan.

TRBV2 | CASSTDREFSYEQYF
TRBV5-1 | CASSLGPGQGSYEQYF
TRBV10-2 | CASRGGGAPETQYF
TRBV2 | CASTRIRGPGGEQYF
TRBV6-5 | CASMGQGHGYTF
TRBV5-4 | CASSLGGTQYF
TRBV27 | CASSSTGSNYGYTF
TRBV19 | CASSPLAVSGNTIYF
TRBV15 | CATRGTSGGSYEQYF
TRBV13 | CASSGRLAGGTDTQYF
TRBV27 | CASSLRPPRMKISGGTDTQYF
TRBV6-5 | CASSYDDRLYEQYF
TRBV27 | CASSNRGEAFF
TRBV6-5 | CASSYSDRGNGYTF
TRBV2 | CASRLSGGSYNEQFF
TRBV19 | CASSLSRDREKLFF
TRBV6-5 | CASRKEGRRNQPQHF
TRBV7-8 | CASSLGQGNYGYTF
TRBV19 | CASSWTTLSSNEQFF
TRBV2 | CASSIRGDSFGYTF
TRBV30 | CAWSGRGRDTQYF
TRBV6-1 | CASSEGGTTSEAFF